Each of the 30 T cell receptor beta chains below was sequenced from the same sample in a study of blood T cell repertoires in COVID-19. Using immunoSEQ multiplex PCR, the repertoire was profiled, and TCRdb retains in-frame clones only, with some absent. Of 60,000 or so clones listed, roughly 85% are singletons. The material sequenced was peripheral blood. These receptors came from a human donor in a cohort sampled during active COVID-19.

The rearrangement links TRBV7-6 to TRBJ2-5; D might be TRBD1 (6 bases). V was shortened by 1 base and J by 5 bases, with 11 bases between the two germline ends. Germline CDR1 SGHVS, CDR2 FNYEAQ. The CDR3 extends over 14 amino acids. CDR3 residues: CASSLVQGLETQYF. The CDR3 DNA sequence: TGTGCCAGCAGCTTAGTCCAGGGGTTGGAGACCCAGTACTTC.

The gene calls are TRBV28 and TRBJ2-5; 15 nucleotides agree with TRBD2. The V gene end was trimmed by 2 bases and the J gene end by 10 bases; junction bases not matched to a gene: 5. The germline V gene has CDR1 MDHEN and CDR2 SYDVKM. The CDR3 is 15 amino acids. The CDR3 DNA reads TGTGCCAGCAGTTTACCCGGGACTAGCGGGGGGATCCAGTACTTC. This encodes CASSLPGTSGGIQYF.

This clone was found once. The V gene is TRBV4-2, the J gene TRBJ2-4; a weak D match, TRBD1 (7 bases). The CDR3 runs 15 residues. CDR1 is LGHNA, CDR2 YNFKEQ, per germline. V was trimmed by 2 bases and J by 9 bases, leaving 17 bases between them. CDR3 amino acids: CASSQWTGSGSIQYF. The CDR3, as DNA: TGTGCCAGCAGCCAATGGACAGGCTCCGGGAGCATTCAGTACTTC.

The chain has TRBV10-2 and TRBJ2-7; 7 bases fit TRBD1. Germline trimming cut 5 bases from V and 0 bases from J; bases unmatched to any gene: 4. Germline V gene data show CDR1 as WSHSY and CDR2 as SAAADI. CDR3 length: 14 amino acids. CDR3 region: CASSSGTVSYEQYF. For the CDR3, the DNA is TGCGCCAGCAGTTCCGGGACAGTCTCCTACGAGCAGTACTTC.

J is TRBJ2-1 and V is TRBV5-1; 10 positions match TRBD2. V gave up 2 bases and J gave up 0 bases; unmatched junction bases: 5. The CDR3 is made up of 17 amino acids. CDR1 and CDR2 from the germline V gene are SGHRS and YFSETQ. The CDR3 loop reads CASSLQLAGLSYNEQFF. DNA for the CDR3: TGCGCCAGCAGCTTACAACTAGCGGGGCTCTCCTACAATGAGCAGTTCTTC.

This clone was counted a single time. The V and J genes are TRBV3-1 (or the pseudogene TRBV3-2) and TRBJ2-1; 11 bases are a match to TRBD2. The CDR3 runs to 20 residues. Trimming took 7 bases from V and 0 from J; bases not matched to a gene: 17. From germline, CDR1 is LGHDT and CDR2 YNNKEL (reference sequence). CDR3 nucleotide sequence: TGTGCCAGCACCCCGACAGTGGCTAGCGGGGGGACGAGCTCCTACAATGAGCAGTTCTTC. Translating it yields CASTPTVASGGTSSYNEQFF.

This chain uses TRBV7-6 with TRBJ2-7; D is possibly TRBD1 (6 bases). Between the trimmed V and J ends, which lost 6 bases and 4 bases, there was a span of 19 bases. The germline V gene encodes CDR1 SGHVS and CDR2 FNYEAQ. The CDR3 length is 15 residues. The CDR3 loop reads CASSLTPKQGYEQYF. The CDR3 DNA is TGTGCCAGCAGTCTAACCCCCAAACAGGGATACGAGCAGTACTTC.

The V and J genes are TRBV19 and TRBJ1-1, with D possibly TRBD1 on 6 matching bases. The CDR3 extends over 15 amino acids. Germline CDR1 reads LNHDA; CDR2 reads SQIVND (reference sequence). Trimming pared 8 bases from V and 1 base from J, leaving 17 bases between. This chain's CDR3 is CASGQPLPSNTEAFF. The CDR3 DNA follows: TGTGCCAGTGGACAGCCCTTGCCCTCGAACACTGAAGCTTTCTTT.

The chain combines TRBV6-5 with TRBJ2-5, with 13 bases fitting TRBD2. Germline values: CDR1 MNHEY, CDR2 SVGAGI. CDR3 length equals 16 residues. V lost 4 bases, J lost 2 bases, and 4 bases stayed unmatched. Here the CDR3 DNA reads TGTGCCAGCAGTTGGGGACTAGCGGGGTTACAAGAGACCCAGTACTTC. Protein product: CASSWGLAGLQETQYF.

The chain employs TRBV5-1 and TRBJ2-3; 11 bases match TRBD2. V shed 0 bases and J 11 bases; nucleotides not matched to a gene: 14. The CDR3 contains 17 residues. The germline CDR1 and CDR2 sequences are SGHRS and YFSETQ. The CDR3 sequence: CASSLGGLAGGTQWQYF. For the CDR3, the DNA is TGCGCCAGCAGCTTGGGCGGGCTAGCGGGGGGCACTCAGTGGCAGTATTTT. Filled out from reference TRBV5-1 and TRBJ2-3, the complete variable domain reads KAGVTQTPRYLIKTRGQQVTLSCSPISGHRSVSWYQQTPGQGLQFLFEYFSETQRNKGNFPGRFSGRQFSNSRSEMNVSTLELGDSALYLCASSLGGLAGGTQWQYFGPGTRLTVL.

CDR3 in DNA: TGTGCCAGCAGCTTAGACAGGGTGAACGAGCAGTACTTC. Its protein product is CASSLDRVNEQYF. The J gene is TRBJ2-7, the V gene TRBV11-3, with D possibly TRBD1 on 5 matching bases. This CDR3 comprises 13 residues. The germline V and J ends were trimmed by 0 bases and 5 bases, with 8 bases remaining between them. The germline gives CDR1 SGHNT, CDR2 YENEEA.

The chain is built from TRBV12-3 or TRBV12-4 and TRBJ1-5, with 7 bases lining up with TRBD1. Trimming at V came to 6 bases and at J to 2 bases, leaving 1 base not matched to a gene. The CDR3 spans 13 residues. CDR3 nucleotides: TGTGCCAGCAGGGGGACAGGCAATCAGCCCCAGCATTTT. Residues: CASRGTGNQPQHF.

As DNA, the CDR3 is TGTGCCAGCAGCCGGGGGGGTAGCAATCAGCCCCAGCATTTT. It translates to CASSRGGSNQPQHF. The V and J genes are TRBV3-1 (or the pseudogene TRBV3-2) and TRBJ1-5; tentatively, D is TRBD1 (5 bases). CDR1 and CDR2 (germline): LGHDT, YNNKEL (reference sequence). The V end lost 4 bases, the J end lost 0 bases, and 7 bases lay between the germline ends. CDR3 size: 14 residues.

The CDR3 sequence is CATSTQGHSNQPQHF. The CDR3 DNA reads as TGTGCCACCAGCACACAGGGACATAGCAATCAGCCCCAGCATTTT. The gene calls are TRBV15 and TRBJ1-5, with D maybe TRBD1 (6 bases). The CDR3 consists of 15 residues. The V end was cut by 4 bases, the J end by 0 bases, with 10 bases between. The germline V gene encodes CDR1 LNHNV and CDR2 YYDKDF (reference sequence).

This chain connects TRBV7-9 to TRBJ2-7, with D tentatively TRBD1 (5 bases). Per the germline V gene, CDR1 is SEHNR and CDR2 is FQNEAQ (reference sequence). V was shortened by 7 bases and J by 3 bases, with 16 bases between the two germline ends. The CDR3 consists of 14 residues. CDR3 region: CASTGQMDVYEQYF. The DNA for the CDR3 is TGTGCCAGCACCGGACAAATGGACGTCTACGAGCAGTACTTC.

The chain employs TRBV25-1 and TRBJ2-5; TRBD1 matches at 12 bases. The CDR3 has 16 amino acids. Germline CDR1 and CDR2: MGHDK and SYGVNS. V shed 5 bases and J 3 bases; nucleotides not matched to a gene: 7. CDR3 sequence (DNA): TGTGCCAGCAGTTCGGGACAGGGGGCGGGGAAAGAGACCCAGTACTTC. It codes for CASSSGQGAGKETQYF.

The V gene is TRBV10-1, the J gene TRBJ2-2, with D perhaps matching TRBD1 (5 bases). Germline lookup yields CDR1 WNHNN and CDR2 SYGVQD (reference sequence). The CDR3 runs to 14 residues. With 3 bases removed from V and 1 base from J, the gap between germline ends came to 6 bases. CDR3 DNA: TGCGCCAGCAGTGAAACAGGGAACACCGGGGAGCTGTTTTTT. Residues: CASSETGNTGELFF.

The chain joins TRBV4-2 to TRBJ1-6; D remains unclear. The CDR3 has 16 amino acids. The ends were cut back, 6 bases at V and 14 bases at J, with 26 bases in the middle. From germline, CDR1 is LGHNA and CDR2 YNFKEQ. CDR3 nucleotides: TGTGCCAGCAGTCCCCAAGGCTATCGAACTAGACCCACCCTCCACTTT. It encodes CASSPQGYRTRPTLHF.

The chain joins TRBV3-1 (or the pseudogene TRBV3-2) to TRBJ1-1; 8 nucleotides match TRBD1. This CDR3 comprises 17 residues. CDR1 and CDR2 from the germline V gene are LGHDT and YNNKEL (reference sequence). The ends lost 4 bases at V and 7 bases at J; junction bases unmatched: 17. Written as DNA, the CDR3 is TGTGCCAGCAGCCTAGCTCAGGGGGCCTGGCGAGGGGATGAAGCTTTCTTT. Amino acid sequence: CASSLAQGAWRGDEAFF.

The chain has TRBV7-9 and TRBJ2-7; D possibly corresponds to TRBD1 (7 bases). Germline V gene data show CDR1 as SEHNR and CDR2 as FQNEAQ (reference sequence). This CDR3 region has 15 residues. The germline V and J ends were trimmed by 3 bases and 5 bases, with 17 bases remaining between them. In nucleotides, the CDR3 is TGTGCCAGCAGCTTGAGAGGGGGGCAGGGGGACGAGCAGTACTTC. It yields the protein CASSLRGGQGDEQYF. Full variable domain (rest looked up from reference TRBV7-9 and TRBJ2-7): DTGVSQNPRHKITKRGQNVTFRCDPISEHNRLYWYRQTLGQGPEFLTYFQNEAQLEKSRLLSDRFSAERPKGSFSTLEIQRTEQGDSAMYLCASSLRGGQGDEQYFGPGTRLTVT.

The CDR3 DNA reads TGCGCCAGCAGCCAGCTGACAAGAAATCAGCCCCAGCATTTT. Its protein is CASSQLTRNQPQHF. The rearrangement joins TRBV4-1 to TRBJ1-5; no definite D call. The CDR3 consists of 14 residues. CDR1 MGHRA and CDR2 YSYEKL come from the germline V gene. V lost 3 bases and J lost 4, with 10 bases in between.

The genes are TRBV5-5 and TRBJ1-4; D is perhaps TRBD1 (5 bases). This CDR3 contains 16 residues. Germline V CDR1 and CDR2: SGHKS, YYEKEE (reference sequence). V gave up 0 bases and J gave up 8 bases, with 17 bases separating them. CDR3 DNA sequence: TGTGCCAGCAGCTTGGCCACGGGGGAGGCATACGAAAAACTGTTTTTT. Residues: CASSLATGEAYEKLFF.

The V gene is TRBV27, the J gene TRBJ2-2; D gene unclear. Germline V CDR1 and CDR2: MNHEY, SMNVEV (reference sequence). CDR3 length equals 15 residues. Trimming left V 8 bases short and J 1 base short, with 14 bases between. The CDR3 bases are TGTGCCAGCCTTAAACCCATCGGGAACACCGGGGAGCTGTTTTTT. This sequence encodes CASLKPIGNTGELFF.

The chain joins TRBV7-8 to TRBJ2-3; tentatively, D is TRBD1 (5 bases). CDR1 is SGHVS and CDR2 is FQNEAQ in the germline V gene. The V end lost 1 base, the J end lost 3 bases, and 17 bases lay between the germline ends. This CDR3 is 17 amino acids long. The CDR3 here is CASSLVFGFRGTDTQYF. The CDR3 DNA reads TGTGCCAGCAGCTTAGTCTTCGGGTTTAGGGGAACAGATACGCAGTATTTT.

This sequence joins TRBV19 and TRBJ1-3, with 9 bases identical to TRBD1. This CDR3 is built from 18 residues. In germline, CDR1 is LNHDA, CDR2 SQIVND (reference sequence). The V segment lost 5 bases and the J segment 1 base; nucleotides outside the gene matches: 12. The CDR3 protein is CASSARLGQGRSGNTIYF. CDR3 bases: TGTGCCAGTAGTGCGCGTTTGGGACAGGGTAGATCTGGAAACACCATATATTTT.

The chain links TRBV5-1 to TRBJ1-3, with D possibly TRBD1 on 5 matching bases. The V and J ends lost 7 bases and 0 bases respectively, with 11 bases between them. This CDR3 has 14 amino acids. The germline gives CDR1 SGHRS, CDR2 YFSETQ. CDR3 bases: TGCGCCAGCGCTATCGACAGCTCTGGAAACACCATATATTTT. Its translation is CASAIDSSGNTIYF. The variable domain in full, with the rest retrieved from reference TRBV5-1 and TRBJ1-3, is KAGVTQTPRYLIKTRGQQVTLSCSPISGHRSVSWYQQTPGQGLQFLFEYFSETQRNKGNFPGRFSGRQFSNSRSEMNVSTLELGDSALYLCASAIDSSGNTIYFGEGSWLTVV.

The rearrangement uses TRBV18 and TRBJ2-2, with 8 bases matching TRBD2. CDR3 length: 16 residues. The V segment lost 0 bases and the J segment 6 bases; nucleotides outside the gene matches: 6. The germline V gene has CDR1 KGHSH and CDR2 LQKENI. In nucleotides, the CDR3 is TGTGCCAGCTCACCACCGGACGGGGGGGCCTCCGGGGAGCTGTTTTTT. Its protein is CASSPPDGGASGELFF.

V gene TRBV29-1 combines with J gene TRBJ1-2; 9 bases map to TRBD1. V trimming: 2 bases; J trimming: 5 bases; junction bases outside the gene matches: 3. The CDR3 totals 13 residues. Looked up from germline, CDR1 is SQVTM and CDR2 is ANQGSEA. DNA of the CDR3: TGCAGCGTTGAAACGGGACAGGGTTATGGCTACACCTTC. Protein sequence: CSVETGQGYGYTF.

The V gene is TRBV9, the J gene TRBJ2-7, with TRBD2 matching 7 bases. CDR3 length: 15 residues. V lost 4 bases and J lost 0; bases outside the gene matches: 7. Germline V CDR1 and CDR2: SGDLS, YYNGEE. The DNA for the CDR3 is TGTGCCAGCAGCAGATCGGCGGGGGACTCCTACGAGCAGTACTTC. Translating gives CASSRSAGDSYEQYF.

The CDR3 DNA is TGTGCCAGCAGCCCCAGGACTAGCGGGAACGAGCAGTACTTC. Translated: CASSPRTSGNEQYF. This chain connects TRBV7-2 to TRBJ2-7, with 12 bases aligning to TRBD2. Germline assignment: CDR1 SGHTA and CDR2 FQGNSA. After removal of 5 bases from V and 5 bases from J, the junction contained 4 bases not matched to a gene. CDR3 size: 14 residues.